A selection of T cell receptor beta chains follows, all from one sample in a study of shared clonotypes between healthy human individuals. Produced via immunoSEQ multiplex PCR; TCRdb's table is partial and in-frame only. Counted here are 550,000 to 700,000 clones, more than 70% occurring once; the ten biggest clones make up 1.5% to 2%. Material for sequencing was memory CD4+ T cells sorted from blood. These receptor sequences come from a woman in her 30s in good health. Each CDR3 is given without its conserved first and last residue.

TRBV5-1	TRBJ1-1	ASRGGGMNTEAF
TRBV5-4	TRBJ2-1	ASSSLAGGSKEQF
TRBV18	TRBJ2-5	ASSHRDRGNRGQY
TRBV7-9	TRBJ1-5	ASARGTDQPQH
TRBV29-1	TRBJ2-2	SVQGGPNTGELF
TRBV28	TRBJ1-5	ASKLDSLNQPQH
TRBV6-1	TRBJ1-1	ASRTGPDTEAF
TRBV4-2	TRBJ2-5	ASSQGDSGRETQY
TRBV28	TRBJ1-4	ASSSRWTATNEKLF
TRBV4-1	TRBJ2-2	ASSQGRAMNTGELF